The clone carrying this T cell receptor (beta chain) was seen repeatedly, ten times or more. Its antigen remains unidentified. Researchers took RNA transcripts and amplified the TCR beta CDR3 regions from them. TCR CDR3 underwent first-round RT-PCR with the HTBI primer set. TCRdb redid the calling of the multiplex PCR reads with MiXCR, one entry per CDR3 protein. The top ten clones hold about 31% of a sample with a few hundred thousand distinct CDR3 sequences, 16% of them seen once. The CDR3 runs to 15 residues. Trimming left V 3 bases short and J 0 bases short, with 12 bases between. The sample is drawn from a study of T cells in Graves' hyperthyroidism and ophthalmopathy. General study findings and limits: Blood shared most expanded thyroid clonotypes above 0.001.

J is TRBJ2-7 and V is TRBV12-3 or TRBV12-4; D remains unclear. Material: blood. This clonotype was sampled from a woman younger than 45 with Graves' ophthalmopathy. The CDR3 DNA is TGTGCCAGCAGTTTCTACGAGAGATACTCCTACGAGCAGTACTTC. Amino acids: CASSFYERYSYEQYF.